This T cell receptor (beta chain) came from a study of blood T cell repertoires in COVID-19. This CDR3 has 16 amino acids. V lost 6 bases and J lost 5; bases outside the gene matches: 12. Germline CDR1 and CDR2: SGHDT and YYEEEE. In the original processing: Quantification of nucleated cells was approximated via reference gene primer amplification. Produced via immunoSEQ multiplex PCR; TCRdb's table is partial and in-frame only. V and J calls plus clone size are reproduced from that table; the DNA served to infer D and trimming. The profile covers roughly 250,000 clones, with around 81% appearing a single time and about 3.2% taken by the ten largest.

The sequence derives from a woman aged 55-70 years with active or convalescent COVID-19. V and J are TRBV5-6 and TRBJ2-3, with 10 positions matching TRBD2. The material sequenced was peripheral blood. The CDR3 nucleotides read TGTGCCAGCAACAAGCGGGGGGGCCTTAGGATAGATACGCAGTATTTT. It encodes CASNKRGGLRIDTQYF.